This T cell receptor beta chain was documented in a study of cytomegalovirus exposure and HLA in healthy donors. Study conclusions and caveats: A missense DCLRE1C variant was associated with V- and J-gene trimming of TCR beta chains in a later analysis, and an independent cohort replicated the association. For most subjects, TCR beta sequences were reported to predict HLA-A and HLA-B alleles with accuracy.

Notes on this clone: Its antigen remains unidentified.

The germline V gene encodes CDR1 SGHRS and CDR2 YFSETQ. This CDR3 region has 17 residues. V shed 0 bases and J shed 8 bases, with 21 bases lying between them. The PCR had 60 Vbeta and 13 Jbeta primers. Libraries were prepared by immunoSEQ multiplex PCR; TCRdb keeps only in-frame clonotypes and omits some of them. This sample has about 150,000 clones; 81% occur once, and the top ten carry 1.3%. Sequenced material: PBMCs. This TCR was sampled from a man over 45 in good health and CMV-seropositive. This sequence joins TRBV5-1 and TRBJ2-1, with D maybe TRBD1 (6 bases). The CDR3 here is CASSLGGTGSGLDEQFF. Written as DNA, the CDR3 is TGCGCCAGCAGCTTGGGGGGCACAGGGTCCGGGTTAGATGAGCAGTTCTTC.